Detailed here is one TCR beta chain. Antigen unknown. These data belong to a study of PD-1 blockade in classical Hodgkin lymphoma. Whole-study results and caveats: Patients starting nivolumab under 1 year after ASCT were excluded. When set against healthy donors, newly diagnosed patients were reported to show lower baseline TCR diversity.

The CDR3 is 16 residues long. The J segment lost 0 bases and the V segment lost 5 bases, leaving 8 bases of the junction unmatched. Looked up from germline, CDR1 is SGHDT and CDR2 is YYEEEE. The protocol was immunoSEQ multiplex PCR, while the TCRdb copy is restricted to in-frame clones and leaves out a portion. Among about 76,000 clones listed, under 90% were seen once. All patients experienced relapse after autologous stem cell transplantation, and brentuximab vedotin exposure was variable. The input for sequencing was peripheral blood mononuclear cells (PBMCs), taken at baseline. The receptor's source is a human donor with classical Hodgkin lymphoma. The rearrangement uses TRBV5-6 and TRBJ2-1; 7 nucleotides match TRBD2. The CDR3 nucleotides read TGTGCCAGCAGTCCCGGGAGGTCTAGCTCCTACAATGAGCAGTTCTTC. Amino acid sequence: CASSPGRSSSYNEQFF.